The 9 T cell receptor beta chains given below trace back to one sample, sequenced in a study of T cell responses to AZD1222 COVID-19 vaccine. The data were produced by immunoSEQ multiplex PCR, yet TCRdb's version contains in-frame clones alone and is incomplete. Of approximately 94,000 clones in the sample, about 93% were seen once. Here the sequenced sample was peripheral blood, taken on day 0 of AZD1222 vaccination. All receptors come from an adult in good health.

The gene calls are TRBV5-5 and TRBJ2-5, with 13 bases identical to TRBD2. The V gene end was trimmed by 2 bases and the J gene end by 5 bases; junction bases not matched to a gene: 6. CDR1 is SGHKS and CDR2 is YYEKEE in the germline V gene (reference sequence). There are 16 residues in the CDR3. This CDR3 reads CASSFTSGRAWETQYF. Here the CDR3 DNA reads TGTGCCAGCAGCTTCACTAGCGGGAGGGCCTGGGAGACCCAGTACTTC.

The rearrangement uses TRBV6-5 and TRBJ2-2; 9 nucleotides agree with TRBD1. V shed 6 bases, J shed 8 bases, and the junction held 4 bases outside the gene matches. Germline V gene sequence: CDR1 MNHEY, CDR2 SVGAGI. CDR3 length equals 13 residues. The CDR3: CASRRDRAGELFF. CDR3 in DNA: TGTGCCAGCAGGCGGGACAGGGCTGGGGAGCTGTTTTTT.

The chain joins TRBV7-9 to TRBJ1-5; TRBD1 is a possible D gene (5 bases). The length of the CDR3 is 16 residues. V was cut by 5 bases and J by 7 bases, with 21 bases left in between. Germline-derived CDR1 and CDR2 are SEHNR and FQNEAQ (reference sequence). CDR3 loop: CASSPGGGAFGQPQHF. The CDR3 DNA follows: TGTGCCAGCAGCCCGGGGGGTGGAGCTTTCGGGCAGCCCCAGCATTTT.

The genes are TRBV27 and TRBJ2-1, with no clear D. The CDR3 spans 15 residues. V lost 6 bases and J lost 3, with 15 bases in between. Germline CDR1 and CDR2: MNHEY and SMNVEV (reference sequence). CDR3 nucleotides: TGTGCCAGCAGCTCCCCCTCGACGGGCTACAATGAGCAGTTCTTC. Encoded protein: CASSSPSTGYNEQFF.

The chain has TRBV27 and TRBJ1-2, with TRBD1 matching 11 bases. This CDR3 comprises 15 residues. The V gene's germline CDR1 is MNHEY and CDR2 SMNVEV (reference sequence). The J segment lost 6 bases and the V segment lost 11 bases, leaving 14 bases of the junction unmatched. CDR3 nucleotide sequence: TGTGCCGCCCGAGGCTTGGACAGGGGGCTAAATGGCTACACCTTC. Translated, it gives CAARGLDRGLNGYTF.

V is TRBV2 and J is TRBJ1-1, with no clear D. The CDR3 totals 11 residues. Germline V lookup: CDR1 SNHLY, CDR2 FYNNEI. Trimming cost V 8 bases and J 6 bases, with 10 bases left between them. CDR3 in DNA: TGTGCCAGCCCCCGTAAGGCTGAAGCTTTCTTT. Encoded protein: CASPRKAEAFF.

The chain has TRBV5-1 and TRBJ1-4, with a tentative D call TRBD1 (6 bases). The CDR3 contains 16 residues. CDR1 and CDR2 (germline): SGHRS, YFSETQ. Trimming cost V 4 bases and J 8 bases, with 21 bases left between them. The CDR3 reads CASSLYSGASREKLFF. CDR3 in DNA: TGCGCCAGCAGCCTCTACTCAGGGGCGAGCAGGGAAAAACTGTTTTTT.

The V gene is TRBV3-1 (or the pseudogene TRBV3-2), the J gene TRBJ1-4; D is perhaps TRBD1 (5 bases). Germline V gives CDR1 LGHDT, CDR2 YNNKEL (reference sequence). Trimming removed 3 bases from V and 6 bases from J, with 14 bases in between. The CDR3 has 15 amino acids. As DNA, the CDR3 is TGTGCCAGCAGCCAGCCGGGACGGGAAGATGAAAAACTGTTTTTT. The encoded protein is CASSQPGREDEKLFF.

The chain carries TRBV14 and TRBJ2-5; possible D gene TRBD1, 6 bases. Germline lookup yields CDR1 SGHDN and CDR2 FVKESK. V dropped 6 bases and J dropped 3 bases, with 20 bases sitting between them. The length of the CDR3 is 16 residues. The CDR3 DNA sequence: TGTGCCAGCAGTCGAAATCCTGGACAGTCCAAAGAGACCCAGTACTTC. It yields the protein CASSRNPGQSKETQYF.